This entry lists 25 T cell receptor beta chains sequenced from one sample in a study of T-cell memory formation after mild COVID-19. MiXCR, applied by TCRdb to the 5' RACE reads, yields one record per CDR3 protein. The sample consists of 360,000 or so distinct CDR3 sequences, 25% to 30% of them appearing once. The sample comprised PBMCs or a T cell subset sorted from them (not recorded which). The origin of the receptors is an adult woman who had mild COVID-19 (a few samples of this study predate the infection). Cell type and time point are not known.

There are a few counts of this clonotype. The chain uses TRBV18 and TRBJ1-5; D might be TRBD1 (5 bases). Germline V CDR1 and CDR2: KGHSH, LQKENI. V was trimmed by 3 bases and J by 0 bases, leaving 9 bases between them. The CDR3 runs to 15 residues. CDR3 sequence: CASSPGTNSNQPQHF. For the CDR3, the DNA is TGTGCCAGCTCACCCGGGACGAATAGCAATCAGCCCCAGCATTTT.

The chain uses TRBV5-6 and TRBJ2-5, with TRBD2 matching over 9 bases. The trim removed 1 base at V and 4 bases at J, leaving 8 bases unmatched. Germline V lookup: CDR1 SGHDT, CDR2 YYEEEE. CDR3 length: 16 amino acids. DNA of the CDR3: TGTGCCAGCAGCTTGACGGCGGGAGGGCCCGTAGAGACCCAGTACTTC. Protein product: CASSLTAGGPVETQYF. Combining the CDR3 with reference TRBV5-6 and TRBJ2-5 gives the whole variable domain DAGVTQSPTHLIKTRGQQVTLRCSPKSGHDTVSWYQQALGQGPQFIFQYYEEEERQRGNFPDRFSGHQFPNYSSELNVNALLLGDSALYLCASSLTAGGPVETQYFGPGTRLLVL.

The chain couples TRBV7-9 to TRBJ1-2; no firm D call. From germline, CDR1 is SEHNR and CDR2 FQNEAQ (reference sequence). V was pared by 5 bases and J by 6 bases, with 7 bases between. This CDR3 comprises 11 residues. CDR3 in DNA: TGTGCCAGCAGCCATGGGAATGGCTACACCTTC. Translating gives CASSHGNGYTF.

There are a few counts of this clonotype. The V and J genes are TRBV25-1 and TRBJ1-1; D remains unclear. The CDR3 is 14 residues long. The germline V gene has CDR1 MGHDK and CDR2 SYGVNS. V was cut by 6 bases and J by 1 base, with 12 bases left in between. The CDR3, as DNA: TGTGCCAGCAGAAGGACGGCGGGGAACACTGAAGCTTTCTTT. Its protein product is CASRRTAGNTEAFF.

The chain recombines TRBV4-1 with TRBJ2-7; TRBD2 matches at 7 bases. Germline V gene sequence: CDR1 MGHRA, CDR2 YSYEKL. This CDR3 contains 16 residues. Trimming cost V 4 bases and J 0 bases; bases outside gene matches: 9. CDR3 DNA: TGCGCCAGCAGCCTCGTCCGGACTAGGAGCTCCTACGAGCAGTACTTC. Translating gives CASSLVRTRSSYEQYF.

This sequence joins TRBV18 and TRBJ2-7; tentatively, D is TRBD1 (5 bases). Germline V gives CDR1 KGHSH, CDR2 LQKENI. Trimming cost V 2 bases and J 3 bases, with 8 bases left between them. The CDR3 extends over 13 amino acids. CDR3 nucleotide sequence: TGTGCCAGCTCACCAATCGACAGCTACGAGCAGTACTTC. Its translation: CASSPIDSYEQYF.

In this sample, this clonotype turned up a few times. The rearrangement links TRBV10-2 to TRBJ2-5, with a tentative D call TRBD2 (6 bases). The germline V gene has CDR1 WSHSY and CDR2 SAAADI. The CDR3 runs 15 residues. Between the trimmed V and J ends, which lost 6 bases and 0 bases, there was a span of 14 bases. This CDR3 reads CASSPPGEYQETQYF. In DNA, the CDR3 is TGCGCCAGCAGCCCCCCGGGAGAGTACCAAGAGACCCAGTACTTC.

The CDR3 coding sequence is TGCGCCAGCAGCCTCGGGACAGGGGGATACACCGGGGAGCTGTTTTTT. This encodes CASSLGTGGYTGELFF. The J gene is TRBJ2-2, the V gene TRBV4-3, with TRBD1 matching over 11 bases. After removal of 4 bases from V and 3 bases from J, the junction contained 4 bases not matched to a gene. The CDR3 contains 16 residues. Germline V gives CDR1 LGHNA, CDR2 YSLEER.

This clonotype came up a few times. V gene TRBV5-6 combines with J gene TRBJ2-1, with 10 bases that match TRBD2. V lost 4 bases and J lost 8; bases outside the gene matches: 3. This CDR3 has 13 amino acids. CDR1 SGHDT and CDR2 YYEEEE come from the germline V gene. The CDR3 loop is CASSRTSGDEQFF. The CDR3 DNA reads TGTGCCAGCAGCCGGACTAGCGGTGATGAGCAGTTCTTC.

This clonotype was seen only a few times. The V call is TRBV7-2, the J call TRBJ2-2, with 10 bases aligning to TRBD2. The germline V gene has CDR1 SGHTA and CDR2 FQGNSA. This CDR3 has 16 amino acids. V was pared by 5 bases and J by 2 bases, with 5 bases of the junction left unmatched. In DNA, the CDR3 is TGTGCCAGCAGCGGAAGGACTAGCGGCAACACCGGGGAGCTGTTTTTT. The encoded protein is CASSGRTSGNTGELFF.

The CDR3 coding sequence is TGCGCCAGCAGCCTATCCATGGACAGGGGGTACAATGAGCAGTTCTTC. Translation gives CASSLSMDRGYNEQFF. This rearrangement joins TRBV5-1 to TRBJ2-1; 10 nucleotides match TRBD1. V lost 4 bases and J lost 4; bases outside the gene matches: 8. Germline V lookup: CDR1 SGHRS, CDR2 YFSETQ. The CDR3 totals 16 residues.

This clonotype turned up a few times. The genes are TRBV12-3 or TRBV12-4 and TRBJ1-5, with 8 nucleotides matching TRBD1. V lost 6 bases to trimming and J lost 3 bases; unmatched junction nucleotides: 4. The CDR3 totals 14 residues. The DNA for the CDR3 is TGTGCCAGCAGCCCGACAGGGGTCAATCAGCCCCAGCATTTT. Translation gives CASSPTGVNQPQHF.

This clonotype was observed a few times. The chain combines TRBV7-9 with TRBJ1-1; 7 bases are a match to TRBD1. CDR3 size: 15 residues. With V trimmed by 1 base and J by 7 bases, 9 bases remained unmatched. The V gene's germline CDR1 is SEHNR and CDR2 FQNEAQ (reference sequence). The CDR3 spells CASSLGSGGDREAFF. The CDR3 DNA reads TGTGCCAGCAGCTTAGGGTCAGGGGGTGATCGTGAAGCTTTCTTT.

A few counts support this clonotype. V usage is TRBV12-3 or TRBV12-4 and J usage is TRBJ1-1, with D perhaps TRBD1 (6 bases). The CDR3 contains 16 residues. V was shortened by 1 base and J by 1 base, with 13 bases between the two germline ends. Written as DNA, the CDR3 is TGTGCCAGCAGTTTAGGGTCGGGGGCCCCGAACACTGAAGCTTTCTTT. Translated: CASSLGSGAPNTEAFF.

CDR3 protein: CATSRLDRGLYEQYF. CDR3 in DNA: TGTGCCACCAGCAGACTGGACAGGGGGCTCTACGAGCAGTACTTC. The chain has TRBV15 and TRBJ2-7; TRBD1 aligns across 11 bases. This CDR3 spans 15 amino acids. CDR1 and CDR2 (germline): LNHNV, YYDKDF (reference sequence). With 2 bases clipped from V and 3 bases from J, the junction kept 3 bases outside the gene matches.

This clonotype appeared once. CDR3 sequence (DNA): TGTGCCAGTAGTATGACTAGCACAGCCTACGAGCAGTACTTC. Translating it yields CASSMTSTAYEQYF. This chain joins TRBV19 and TRBJ2-7; the match to TRBD2 covers 7 bases. CDR1 is LNHDA and CDR2 is SQIVND in the germline V gene (reference sequence). Trimming cost V 3 bases and J 2 bases; bases outside gene matches: 4. The CDR3 is 14 amino acids. The variable domain in full, with the rest retrieved from reference TRBV19 and TRBJ2-7, is DGGITQSPKYLFRKEGQNVTLSCEQNLNHDAMYWYRQDPGQGLRLIYYSQIVNDFQKGDIAEGYSVSREKKESFPLTVTSAQKNPTAFYLCASSMTSTAYEQYFGPGTRLTVT.

This clonotype was recorded a few times. The CDR3 nucleotides are TGCAGTGCAGGTGGGTGGGGGAACACTGAAGCTTTCTTT. As protein: CSAGGWGNTEAFF. The rearrangement joins TRBV20-1 to TRBJ1-1; D ambiguous. Germline V gene lookup returns CDR1 DFQATT and CDR2 SNEGSKA (reference sequence). Trimming took 6 bases from V and 1 from J, leaving 12 bases between them. The CDR3 totals 13 residues.

This clonotype was found many times. This chain joins TRBV5-5 and TRBJ2-1; 10 positions agree with TRBD2. V lost 4 bases and J lost 2; bases outside the gene matches: 3. The CDR3 consists of 15 residues. The V gene's germline CDR1 is SGHKS and CDR2 YYEKEE (reference sequence). CDR3 nucleotides: TGTGCCAGCAGCGCAACTAGCGGGGCCTACAATGAGCAGTTCTTC. Translating gives CASSATSGAYNEQFF.

This clonotype was counted between two and nine times. V is TRBV12-3 or TRBV12-4 and J is TRBJ2-1, with 8 nucleotides matching TRBD2. Losses at the gene ends were 2 bases for V and 4 bases for J; bases not matched to a gene: 10. The CDR3 has 17 amino acids. The CDR3 region has the DNA TGTGCCAGCAGTTTAAGAGGGACTAGGGTGAAGTACAATGAGCAGTTCTTC. This sequence encodes CASSLRGTRVKYNEQFF.

This clonotype has only one observation. The rearrangement links TRBV9 to TRBJ2-5; 8 bases line up with TRBD2. Germline V CDR1 and CDR2: SGDLS, YYNGEE. The CDR3 has 15 amino acids. The trim removed 2 bases at V and 1 base at J, leaving 4 bases unmatched. The CDR3: CASSVRGVLQETQYF. The CDR3 DNA reads as TGTGCCAGCAGCGTGCGGGGGGTGCTCCAAGAGACCCAGTACTTC.

This clonotype was seen a few times. The chain carries TRBV7-8 and TRBJ2-7; TRBD2 matches 7 bases. V shed 0 bases and J 0 bases; nucleotides not matched to a gene: 5. Per germline, CDR1 SGHVS and CDR2 FQNEAQ. The CDR3 is made up of 16 amino acids. Written as DNA, the CDR3 is TGTGCCAGCAGCTTAGCGCGGGACTACCTCTCCTACGAGCAGTACTTC. Its translation: CASSLARDYLSYEQYF.

This chain connects TRBV20-1 to TRBJ1-5; D is possibly TRBD1 (6 bases). V shed 3 bases and J shed 6 bases, with 18 bases lying between them. The germline CDR1 and CDR2 sequences are DFQATT and SNEGSKA (reference sequence). This CDR3 region has 15 residues. This chain's CDR3 is CSASPEQGLSQPQHF. CDR3 nucleotide sequence: TGCAGTGCTAGCCCAGAGCAGGGGTTGAGTCAGCCCCAGCATTTT.

The chain is built from TRBV7-2 and TRBJ1-5; D gene unclear. Germline V gene data show CDR1 as SGHTA and CDR2 as FQGNSA. CDR3 length: 14 amino acids. V gave up 3 bases and J gave up 3 bases, with 9 bases separating them. In DNA form, the CDR3 reads TGTGCCAGCAGCTTCGGGTCTCTCAATCAGCCCCAGCATTTT. Protein: CASSFGSLNQPQHF. Filled out from reference TRBV7-2 and TRBJ1-5, the complete variable domain reads GAGVSQSPSNKVTEKGKDVELRCDPISGHTALYWYRQSLGQGLEFLIYFQGNSAPDKSGLPSDRFSAERTGGSVSTLTIQRTQQEDSAVYLCASSFGSLNQPQHFGDGTRLSIL.

The chain uses TRBV3-1 and TRBJ2-7; 9 nucleotides agree with TRBD1. The CDR3 consists of 16 residues. CDR1 LGHDT and CDR2 YNNKEL come from the germline V gene (reference sequence). Trimming at V came to 2 bases and at J to 6 bases, leaving 11 bases not matched to a gene. CDR3 region: CASSQPPGTGNVEQYF. The CDR3 DNA reads as TGTGCCAGCAGCCAACCTCCCGGGACAGGGAATGTCGAGCAGTACTTC.

This clonotype appeared a few times. The genes are TRBV28 and TRBJ2-1; 10 bases line up with TRBD2. The V gene end was trimmed by 4 bases and the J gene end by 9 bases; junction bases not matched to a gene: 12. The germline V gene has CDR1 MDHEN and CDR2 SYDVKM. This CDR3 has 16 residues. The CDR3 is CASSSPLLSGGVEQFF. CDR3 nucleotide sequence: TGTGCCAGCAGTTCCCCCCTACTAAGCGGGGGGGTTGAGCAGTTCTTC. The full variable domain, completed using reference TRBV28 and TRBJ2-1, is DVKVTQSSRYLVKRTGEKVFLECVQDMDHENMFWYRQDPGLGLRLIYFSYDVKMKEKGDIPEGYSVSREKKERFSLILESASTNQTSMYLCASSSPLLSGGVEQFFGPGTRLTVL.